Included here is one T cell receptor beta chain sequence, with context. Its antigen is currently not known. No base qualities exist here, and no much larger clone lies one base off it. This specimen comes from a study of T cell responses to AZD1222 COVID-19 vaccine (dated by TCRdb to the early 2020s). Study-level background: A total of 233 trial participants underwent TCR sequencing, of whom about 210 received two doses of AZD1222 and about 26 received two doses of the MenACWY control vaccine. Trial participants were enrolled by age into 18-55, 56-69 and 70-plus year subgroups, with roughly 160, 29 and 62 TCR-sequenced participants respectively.

Broad study findings and their caveats: Conclusions about previously exposed vaccinees are limited, since just 5 to 7 AZD1222 recipients were seropositive for SARS-CoV-2 at baseline. Spike-specific TCR breadth and depth rose significantly after two AZD1222 doses compared with day 0 and with MenACWY recipients. In the small 56-69-year group, the increase in depth fell short of significance, most likely because of low power. Participants were mostly white British and included more females than males, and it was suggested by the authors that clonal diversity may have been underestimated. No day 14 peak-response samples were available, so repertoires were characterized only after the peak T cell response. The whole spike protein was spanned by vaccine-associated CD4 TCRs, and dominant responses were seen in regions 160-218 and 743-854. Nearly half of unique spike-specific TCRs reportedly recognized epitopes outside regions mutated in the B.1.351 and B.1.1.7 variants.

The CDR3 regions of human TCRbeta chains were subjected to immunosequencing. The paper's data handling went like this. TCRs in the repertoires were compared against a reference library of SARS-CoV-2-specific TCRs that had been generated with the MIRA antigen-specificity platform. Breadth meant the fraction of unique TCRs that were SARS-CoV-2-associated, whereas depth meant the fraction of total T cells that were SARS-CoV-2-associated. Each spike-specific TCR was assigned to its reactive spike region and to a CD4 or CD8 class using the MIRA data. Log10-transformed breadth and depth values were compared by one-way ANOVA with Sidak's multiple comparisons tests. Not all clones reach the TCRdb copy of this immuneACCESS table, which keeps in-frame sequences only. Checked studies attribute under half of the gap to unresolved V genes and leave the rest unexplained. From that table come the V and J calls and clone size; the DNA was used to work out D and trimming. The sample table contains under 140,000 clones; only one count was recorded for about nine tenths of them. More than 2% of the sample goes to the ten largest clones.

The time point label corresponds to: about 28 days (+/-7) after the second vaccine dose. AZD1222 recipients given second doses at about 4 weeks or at about 12 weeks were pooled, since spike-specific TCR depth and breadth were not found to differ between the two schedules. The vaccinee samples were drawn from two UK trials, COV001 and COV002, one of which was a single-blind randomized controlled phase 2/3 trial testing AZD1222 (ChAdOx1 nCoV-19) in healthy adults. For TCRbeta chain sequencing, PBMC samples from trial participants were taken at day 0 and at day 28 after the second dose. The CDR3, cysteine through phenylalanine, is 16 amino acids long. Here the CDR3 DNA is all that survives: 48 bases in frame from base 1. The junction shows trimming of 5 bases on V and 1 base on J, plus 17 bases between the germline ends. The germline V gene (reference sequence) sets CDR1 to LNHNV and CDR2 to YYDKDF.

The TCR originated in an adult who received the AZD1222 COVID-19 vaccine. The specimen comprised peripheral blood, sampled 28 days after the second AZD1222 dose. The sequence is built from TRBV15 and TRBJ1-2, with no confidently assigned D gene. The encoded CDR3 is CATSRDTSGVNYGYTF. In nucleotide form, the sequence is TGTGCCACCAGCCGCGATACCTCCGGGGTTAACTATGGCTACACCTTC. Reference TRBV15 and TRBJ1-2 genes cover what lies past the CDR3, so the full variable domain is DAMVIQNPRYQVTQFGKPVTLSCSQTLNHNVMYWYQQKSSQAPKLLFHYYDKDFNNEADTPDNFQSRRPNTSFCFLDIRSPGLGDTAMYLCATSRDTSGVNYGYTFGSGTRLTVV.